Below are 23 T cell receptor beta chains sequenced from a single sample in a study of metastatic and nonmetastatic thyroid tumors. All patients were untreated before thyroid surgery. TCRdb recomputed clones from the PCR reads via MiXCR. The data show 23,000 or so clones, with roughly 22% seen just once and roughly 28% held by the top ten. Sequences were obtained from blood. The receptor set was obtained from a female donor with papillary thyroid cancer or a benign thyroid nodule (not recorded which). Some clones in this sample may be carry-over from other donors' samples.

This clone showed up many times. The V call is TRBV12-3 or TRBV12-4, the J call TRBJ2-2; no definite D call. The CDR3 covers 13 residues. Between the trimmed V and J ends, which lost 4 bases and 8 bases, there was a span of 11 bases. CDR3 protein: CASSSQVIGELFF. DNA of the CDR3: TGTGCCAGCAGTTCTCAGGTGATTGGGGAGCTGTTTTTT.

This clone was seen repeatedly, ten times or more. The chain links TRBV5-4 to TRBJ2-7; D gene unclear. Germline loops: CDR1 SGHNT, CDR2 YYREEE (reference sequence). The CDR3 runs to 11 residues. The V end lost 3 bases, the J end lost 5 bases, and 6 bases lay between the germline ends. The CDR3 loop reads CASSSVDEQYF. Here the CDR3 DNA reads TGTGCCAGCAGCTCCGTCGACGAGCAGTACTTC.

In this sample, this clone turned up many times. V and J are TRBV18 and TRBJ2-1; the match to TRBD2 covers 14 bases. The CDR3 totals 20 residues. V lost 6 bases and J lost 0; bases outside the gene matches: 13. The germline V gene encodes CDR1 KGHSH and CDR2 LQKENI. The CDR3 DNA sequence: TGTGCCAGCTCGGGCCAGGGACTAGCGGGGGCCCGGAGCTCCTACAATGAGCAGTTCTTC. Translating it yields CASSGQGLAGARSSYNEQFF.

V gene TRBV5-1 combines with J gene TRBJ2-6; weak D call: TRBD1 (6 bases). V lost 1 base and J lost 2, with 19 bases in between. There are 19 residues in the CDR3. The germline V gene has CDR1 SGHRS and CDR2 YFSETQ. This CDR3 is CASSLQYRDLRPGANVLTF. In DNA form, the CDR3 reads TGCGCCAGCAGCTTGCAGTACAGGGACCTCCGCCCTGGGGCCAACGTCCTGACTTTC.

In this sample, this clone turned up a few times. V is TRBV15 and J is TRBJ1-4; no definite D call. The CDR3 runs to 15 residues. V was cut by 1 base and J by 11 bases, with 17 bases left in between. CDR1 is LNHNV, CDR2 YYDKDF, per germline (reference sequence). CDR3: CATSRVDGSSEKLFF. CDR3 nucleotide sequence: TGTGCCACCAGCAGAGTGGACGGGAGTTCCGAGAAACTGTTTTTT.

This clone was observed many times. V gene TRBV6-1 combines with J gene TRBJ2-1; D is perhaps TRBD2 (6 bases). With 10 bases removed from V and 8 bases from J, the gap between germline ends came to 18 bases. The CDR3 has 13 residues. The germline V gene has CDR1 MNHNS and CDR2 SASEGT. CDR3: CATTGGTMDEQFF. CDR3 nucleotide sequence: TGTGCCACCACTGGCGGGACGATGGATGAGCAGTTCTTC.

About this clone: This may arise from a read error, as a much more abundant clone is one base away. Other DNA sequences from this sample encode an identical CDR3 as well. V usage is TRBV5-4 and J usage is TRBJ2-3; 8 positions match TRBD2. Germline values: CDR1 SGHNT, CDR2 YYREEE (reference sequence). There are 16 residues in the CDR3. Trimming at V came to 3 bases and at J to 6 bases, leaving 12 bases not matched to a gene. The CDR3 region is CASSSFSGGGADTQYF. CDR3 DNA: TGTGCCAGCAGCTCCTTTTCGGGAGGGGGGGCTGATACGCAGTATTTT.

This clone is labeled as medium-sized. This chain links TRBV6-1 with TRBJ2-7; maybe TRBD2 (6 bases). The V end was cut by 5 bases, the J end by 3 bases, with 20 bases between. The CDR3 consists of 16 residues. From germline, CDR1 is MNHNS and CDR2 SASEGT. CDR3 sequence (DNA): TGTGCCAGCAGTTTCACCCCTGGGACTCATCTCTACGAGCAGTACTTC. Translated, it gives CASSFTPGTHLYEQYF.

This chain joins TRBV7-8 and TRBJ1-2; 9 nucleotides match TRBD1. The CDR3 totals 15 residues. CDR1 and CDR2 (germline): SGHVS, FQNEAQ. V dropped 5 bases and J dropped 3; count of bases not matched to a gene: 7. The CDR3 bases are TGTGCCAGCAGCCCTTGGACAGGGGTCGACTATGGCTACACCTTC. Amino acid sequence: CASSPWTGVDYGYTF. The variable domain in full, with the rest retrieved from reference TRBV7-8 and TRBJ1-2, is GAGVSQSPRYKVAKRGQDVALRCDPISGHVSLFWYQQALGQGPEFLTYFQNEAQLDKSGLPSDRFFAERPEGSVSTLKIQRTQQEDSAVYLCASSPWTGVDYGYTFGSGTRLTVV.

This clone was seen a handful of times. The V call is TRBV27, the J call TRBJ2-7, with no clear D. V lost 4 bases and J 0 bases, leaving 7 bases between the germline ends. The CDR3 totals 13 residues. Germline values: CDR1 MNHEY, CDR2 SMNVEV (reference sequence). The CDR3 protein is CASSWVGSYEQYF. CDR3 nucleotides: TGTGCCAGCAGTTGGGTCGGCTCCTACGAGCAGTACTTC.

In this sample, this clone turned up many times. This sequence joins TRBV29-1 and TRBJ2-7; TRBD2 is a possible D gene (5 bases). Germline V lookup: CDR1 SQVTM, CDR2 ANQGSEA. V lost 5 bases, J lost 1 base, and 9 bases lay in between. This CDR3 is 12 amino acids long. The CDR3 region has the DNA TGCAGCGTTAAAAGCGGTTCCTACGAGCAGTACTTC. Translation gives CSVKSGSYEQYF.

The rearrangement joins TRBV30 to TRBJ2-7; D unresolved. Trimming removed 3 bases from V and 2 bases from J, with 8 bases in between. The CDR3 is 12 residues long. Germline values: CDR1 GTSNPN, CDR2 SVGIG (reference sequence). The CDR3 is CAWSLGTYEQYF. CDR3 DNA: TGTGCCTGGAGCTTGGGAACCTACGAGCAGTACTTC. The whole variable domain, remainder taken from reference TRBV30 and TRBJ2-7, is SQTIHQWPATLVQPVGSPLSLECTVEGTSNPNLYWYRQAAGRGLQLLFYSVGIGQISSEVPQNLSASRPQDRQFILSSKKLLLSDSGFYLCAWSLGTYEQYFGPGTRLTVT.

Concerning this clone: A read error may account for a junction end that differs from germline. The gene calls are TRBV6-4 and TRBJ2-1, with D possibly called TRBD1 or TRBD2 (5 bases each). Germline CDR1 reads MRHNA; CDR2 reads SNTAGT. This CDR3 has 12 residues. The CDR3 DNA reads TGCGCCAGCAGTGTACCGGGGCCGTTGAAGTTCTTC. Protein: CASSVPGPLKFF.

There are many counts of this clone. The chain joins TRBV19 to TRBJ2-1; a weak D match, TRBD1 (5 bases). The CDR3 contains 16 residues. Trimming shortened V by 5 bases and J by 8 bases, and 22 bases separated the two germline ends. Germline loops: CDR1 LNHDA, CDR2 SQIVND (reference sequence). The CDR3: CASSPLRQGLRHEQFF. In DNA form, the CDR3 reads TGTGCCAGTAGTCCCCTTAGGCAGGGCCTTCGGCATGAGCAGTTCTTC.

The chain recombines TRBV28 with TRBJ2-7; 10 bases agree with TRBD1. The V gene's germline CDR1 is MDHEN and CDR2 SYDVKM. The CDR3 is made up of 15 amino acids. The V and J ends lost 3 bases and 4 bases, in that order; junction bases with no gene match: 6. The CDR3 is CASSFIGDRGYEQYF. The CDR3 coding sequence is TGTGCCAGCAGTTTCATCGGGGACAGGGGATACGAGCAGTACTTC.

As concerns this clone: A junction boundary mismatches the germline segment, possibly from a read error. The chain is built from TRBV6-5 and TRBJ2-1; maybe TRBD2 (6 bases). The CDR3 is 15 residues long. CDR1 MNHEY and CDR2 SVGAGI come from the germline V gene. CDR3 DNA: TGTGCCAGCAGTTTGGGACTGGCACTCTACAATGAGCAGTTATTC. Residues: CASSLGLALYNEQLF.

The chain is built from TRBV9 and TRBJ2-1; TRBD1 matches at 9 bases. Trimming removed 0 bases from V and 3 bases from J; junction bases left unmatched: 7. Germline CDR1 is SGDLS and CDR2 is YYNGEE. This CDR3 is built from 17 residues. The CDR3 sequence: CASSVGEGTGLYNEQFF. The CDR3 coding sequence is TGTGCCAGCAGCGTAGGAGAAGGGACAGGGCTCTACAATGAGCAGTTCTTC.

This clone was picked up a small number of times. The chain couples TRBV19 to TRBJ2-6; D is undetermined. This CDR3 region has 14 residues. V lost 5 bases and J lost 0, with 5 bases in between. Germline V lookup: CDR1 LNHDA, CDR2 SQIVND (reference sequence). The CDR3 reads CASSYISGANVLTF. The CDR3 DNA sequence: TGTGCCAGTAGTTATATCTCTGGGGCCAACGTCCTGACTTTC.

This clone was seen many times. This rearrangement joins TRBV24-1 to TRBJ2-1; the D is unclear. Trimming left V 5 bases short and J 0 bases short, with 13 bases between. This CDR3 is built from 16 residues. Germline V CDR1 and CDR2: KGHDR, SFDVKD. The CDR3 DNA sequence: TGTGCCACCAGTGGTCGCGTGGGCAGCTCCTACAATGAGCAGTTCTTC. Protein: CATSGRVGSSYNEQFF.

This clone was picked up many times. The V gene is TRBV14, the J gene TRBJ2-7; 8 nucleotides align to TRBD1. The CDR3 runs to 16 residues. Germline CDR1 SGHDN, CDR2 FVKESK. The V segment lost 3 bases and the J segment 1 base; nucleotides outside the gene matches: 8. This CDR3 reads CASSQLGTGPSYEQYF. The DNA for the CDR3 is TGTGCCAGCAGCCAGCTGGGGACAGGTCCTTCCTACGAGCAGTACTTC.

The chain uses TRBV27 and TRBJ1-3; 10 bases line up with TRBD1. The CDR3 has 14 residues. V trimming: 7 bases; J trimming: 4 bases; junction bases outside the gene matches: 4. The germline V gene has CDR1 MNHEY and CDR2 SMNVEV (reference sequence). The CDR3 region is CASKGQGSGNTIYF. The CDR3 coding sequence is TGTGCCAGCAAGGGACAGGGGTCAGGAAACACCATATATTTT.

This clone was counted ten times or more. The V and J genes are TRBV7-2 and TRBJ1-6, with D unresolved. The CDR3 consists of 17 residues. Trimming took 0 bases from V and 8 from J, leaving 17 bases between them. Germline CDR1 and CDR2: SGHTA and FQGNSA. CDR3 amino acids: CASSLAPWTAGDSPLHF. DNA of the CDR3: TGTGCCAGCAGCTTAGCCCCATGGACCGCTGGGGATTCACCCCTCCACTTT.

The chain uses TRBV6-1 and TRBJ1-2; D is uncertain. The CDR3 has 15 amino acids. Germline V CDR1 and CDR2: MNHNS, SASEGT. V lost 3 bases to trimming and J lost 2 bases, with 13 bases between them. The DNA for the CDR3 is TGTGCCAGCAGTGAGCAAGTGTCAGCGAACTATGGCTACACCTTC. It translates to CASSEQVSANYGYTF.